The rows below give T cell receptor beta chains drawn from one sample of a study of blood T cell repertoires in COVID-19. Only in-frame clones appear in the TCRdb table, and some are missing; sequencing was by immunoSEQ multiplex PCR. This sample has about 160,000 clones, with approximately 82% found just once. Source material: peripheral blood. The receptors were gathered from a woman aged 40 to 49 with COVID-19, enrolled during active disease. Both conserved end residues are part of each CDR3. The D gene is left open where the match is weak. Clone size is shown for a subset of rows, as once, few, many or a class of expanded clone.

D: .; V: TRBV20-1; length: 11; size: few; J: TRBJ2-5; DNA: TGCAGTGCTGTGGGGCGAGAGACCCAGTACTTC; CDR3: CSAVGRETQYF
D: TRBD1; V: TRBV25-1; length: 13; size: .; J: TRBJ2-5; DNA: TGTGCCACCTCCGGGACAGGGGAAGGGACCCAGTACTTC; CDR3: CATSGTGEGTQYF
D: .; V: TRBV4-1; length: 14; size: .; J: TRBJ1-1; DNA: TGCGCCAGCAGCCAAGATCGGGGGGCGGGTGAAGCTTTCTTT; CDR3: CASSQDRGAGEAFF
D: .; V: TRBV19; length: 14; size: .; J: TRBJ1-1; DNA: TGTGCCAGTAGTGAGCAGGGGCTGAACACTGAAGCTTTCTTT; CDR3: CASSEQGLNTEAFF
D: .; V: TRBV18; length: 15; size: .; J: TRBJ1-4; DNA: TGTGCCAGCTCACCGAGACTGTTAACTAATGAAAAACTGTTTTTT; CDR3: CASSPRLLTNEKLFF
D: .; V: TRBV27; length: 12; size: .; J: TRBJ2-2; DNA: TGTGCCAGCACAGGGTGGGCCGGGGAGCTGTTTTTT; CDR3: CASTGWAGELFF
D: TRBD1; V: TRBV19; length: 16; size: once; J: TRBJ1-5; DNA: TGTGCCAGTAGTAACCCCGGGACAGGGGTTGGGCAGCCCCAGCATTTT; CDR3: CASSNPGTGVGQPQHF
D: TRBD1; V: TRBV7-9; length: 17; size: many; J: TRBJ2-2; DNA: TGTGCCAGCAGCTTACCTGCCGGGACAGGGTCTGCCGGGGAGCTGTTTTTT; CDR3: CASSLPAGTGSAGELFF
D: TRBD1; V: TRBV2; length: 15; size: once; J: TRBJ1-5; DNA: TGTGCCAGCAGTGTCCACAGGGGTCGCAATCAGCCCCAGCATTTT; CDR3: CASSVHRGRNQPQHF
D: TRBD1; V: TRBV18; length: 15; size: .; J: TRBJ2-3; DNA: TGTGCCAGCTCACCTCAGGGGGCAAGGGGGGATACGCAGTATTTT; CDR3: CASSPQGARGDTQYF
D: .; V: TRBV30; length: 11; size: .; J: TRBJ1-1; DNA: TGTGCCTGGCAGGGGCTCACTGAAGCTTTCTTT; CDR3: CAWQGLTEAFF
D: .; V: TRBV30; length: 14; size: .; J: TRBJ1-1; DNA: TGTGCCTGGACCCCCCGACACTCAAACACTGAAGCTTTCTTT; CDR3: CAWTPRHSNTEAFF
D: TRBD1; V: TRBV9; length: 14; size: .; J: TRBJ1-2; DNA: TGTGCCAGCAGCCCGAACAGGGGAGACTATGGCTACACCTTC; CDR3: CASSPNRGDYGYTF
D: .; V: TRBV30; length: 12; size: once; J: TRBJ1-2; DNA: TGTGCCTGGAGGGACAGTCTCTATGGCTACACCTTC; CDR3: CAWRDSLYGYTF
D: .; V: TRBV11-2; length: 14; size: .; J: TRBJ2-5; DNA: TGTGCCAGCAGCTACCGACCAGGGCAAGAGACCCAGTACTTC; CDR3: CASSYRPGQETQYF
D: TRBD1; V: TRBV28; length: 16; size: .; J: TRBJ1-4; DNA: TGTGCCAGCAGTTTTTATCCGACAGGGCGTGCTGAAAAACTGTTTTTT; CDR3: CASSFYPTGRAEKLFF
D: TRBD2; V: TRBV28; length: 16; size: .; J: TRBJ2-5; DNA: TGTGCCAGCAGTCCTAGCGGGACATCCCCCCAAGAGACCCAGTACTTC; CDR3: CASSPSGTSPQETQYF
D: .; V: TRBV7-8; length: 13; size: few; J: TRBJ2-7; DNA: TGTGCCAGCAGCTTGGAGAGCCCCTACGAGCAGTACTTC; CDR3: CASSLESPYEQYF
D: .; V: TRBV11-2; length: 13; size: .; J: TRBJ2-7; DNA: TGTGCCAGCAGCTTAGCCGAGTCCTACGAGCAGTACTTC; CDR3: CASSLAESYEQYF
D: .; V: TRBV24-1; length: 16; size: .; J: TRBJ1-1; DNA: TGTGCCACCAGTGACTCCACGGGACAATCGAACACTGAAGCTTTCTTT; CDR3: CATSDSTGQSNTEAFF
D: .; V: TRBV2; length: 13; size: .; J: TRBJ1-1; DNA: TGTGCCAGCAGGGCCGACTTGAACACTGAAGCTTTCTTT; CDR3: CASRADLNTEAFF
D: TRBD2; V: TRBV9; length: 13; size: .; J: TRBJ2-5; DNA: TGTGCCAGCAACCGGGGGGAACAAGAGACCCAGTACTTC; CDR3: CASNRGEQETQYF
D: TRBD1; V: TRBV19; length: 13; size: few; J: TRBJ1-1; DNA: TGTGCCAGTAGGGACAGGGGAGGGACTGAAGCTTTCTTT; CDR3: CASRDRGGTEAFF
D: TRBD1; V: TRBV29-1; length: 14; size: .; J: TRBJ1-3; DNA: TGCAGCGTTGGAACCGGGACAGGTGGAAACACCATATATTTT; CDR3: CSVGTGTGGNTIYF
D: TRBD2; V: TRBV28; length: 15; size: few; J: TRBJ2-7; DNA: TGTGCCAGCAGTTTGGGACTAGCGCAACCCTACGAGCAGTACTTC; CDR3: CASSLGLAQPYEQYF
D: TRBD2; V: TRBV10-1; length: 17; size: .; J: TRBJ2-5; DNA: TGCGCCAGCAGACCTCAACGGACTAGCGAGAGCCAAGAGACCCAGTACTTC; CDR3: CASRPQRTSESQETQYF
D: .; V: TRBV6-5; length: 13; size: .; J: TRBJ1-1; DNA: TGTGCCAGCAGTCACGACAGGAACACTGAAGCTTTCTTT; CDR3: CASSHDRNTEAFF
D: TRBD2; V: TRBV6-5; length: 13; size: .; J: TRBJ2-1; DNA: TGTGCCAGCGAGGAGGGCGGGGGGAATGAGCAGTTCTTC; CDR3: CASEEGGGNEQFF
D: TRBD1; V: TRBV4-1; length: 15; size: .; J: TRBJ1-2; DNA: TGCGCCAGCAGCCAAGATCGGACAGGGGGGATCGGCTACACCTTC; CDR3: CASSQDRTGGIGYTF
D: TRBD1; V: TRBV12-5; length: 16; size: .; J: TRBJ1-3; DNA: TGTGCTAGTGGTCCCACAGGGGGATTCTCTGGAAACACCATATATTTT; CDR3: CASGPTGGFSGNTIYF
D: TRBD2; V: TRBV7-2; length: 15; size: once; J: TRBJ2-7; DNA: TGTGCCAGCAGCTTAGACGGCGGGAGGGCTCGGGAGCAGTACTTC; CDR3: CASSLDGGRAREQYF
D: TRBD2; V: TRBV5-4; length: 16; size: .; J: TRBJ2-3; DNA: TGTGCCAGCAGCCAGAATGGGGCGGGAGGACGATATACGCAGTATTTT; CDR3: CASSQNGAGGRYTQYF
D: .; V: TRBV20-1; length: 11; size: .; J: TRBJ1-2; DNA: TGCAGTGCAATCGGACTTGTTGGCTACACCTTC; CDR3: CSAIGLVGYTF
D: .; V: TRBV28; length: 12; size: few; J: TRBJ2-7; DNA: TGTGCCAGCAGTTTGATCAGGTACGAGCAGTACTTC; CDR3: CASSLIRYEQYF
D: TRBD1; V: TRBV6-5; length: 15; size: few; J: TRBJ1-5; DNA: TGTGCCAGCAGTTACTCGGAGACAGGGGGGCAGCCCCAGCATTTT; CDR3: CASSYSETGGQPQHF
D: .; V: TRBV28; length: 13; size: .; J: TRBJ1-1; DNA: TGTGCCAGCAAGCTAGGAGTGAACACTGAAGCTTTCTTT; CDR3: CASKLGVNTEAFF
D: TRBD2; V: TRBV5-6; length: 15; size: .; J: TRBJ2-1; DNA: TGTGCCAGCAGCCTAGGGACTAGCGGCACAAATGAGCAGTTCTTC; CDR3: CASSLGTSGTNEQFF
D: .; V: TRBV4-2; length: 17; size: few; J: TRBJ2-3; DNA: TGTGCCAGCAGCCAAGAAGTCTCCCAGGGCAGCACAGATACGCAGTATTTT; CDR3: CASSQEVSQGSTDTQYF
D: TRBD1; V: TRBV2; length: 16; size: .; J: TRBJ2-5; DNA: TGTGCCAGCAGATCCTCTCCTACAGGGGGCTGGGAGACCCAGTACTTC; CDR3: CASRSSPTGGWETQYF
D: TRBD1; V: TRBV7-3; length: 13; size: .; J: TRBJ2-2; DNA: TGTGCCAGCAGCAGACAGGGGACCGGGGAGCTGTTTTTT; CDR3: CASSRQGTGELFF
D: TRBD2; V: TRBV9; length: 17; size: .; J: TRBJ2-3; DNA: TGTGCCAGCAGCGCCTCCGGGACTAGCGGGGGGGGAGATACGCAGTATTTT; CDR3: CASSASGTSGGGDTQYF
D: .; V: TRBV20-1; length: 13; size: .; J: TRBJ2-3; DNA: TGCAGTGCTAGTTGGGCAGGTGTAGATACGCAGTATTTT; CDR3: CSASWAGVDTQYF
D: .; V: TRBV6-5; length: 12; size: .; J: TRBJ1-2; DNA: TGTGCCAGCAGTTATGGGAGCTATGGCTACACCTTC; CDR3: CASSYGSYGYTF
D: TRBD2; V: TRBV18; length: 15; size: .; J: TRBJ2-1; DNA: TGTGCCAGCTCACCAGGACTAGGATCCTACAATGAGCAGTTCTTC; CDR3: CASSPGLGSYNEQFF
D: TRBD1; V: TRBV11-2; length: 16; size: once; J: TRBJ1-4; DNA: TGTGCCAGCAGCGTTACAGGGGGAACAACTAATGAAAAACTGTTTTTT; CDR3: CASSVTGGTTNEKLFF
D: .; V: TRBV20-1; length: 11; size: .; J: TRBJ2-7; DNA: TGCAGTGGTTCTGTCTTGTACGAGCAGTACTTC; CDR3: CSGSVLYEQYF
D: .; V: TRBV24-1; length: 14; size: .; J: TRBJ2-2; DNA: TGTGCCACTACCGGAGACGGTAACACCGGGGAGCTGTTTTTT; CDR3: CATTGDGNTGELFF
D: TRBD2; V: TRBV19; length: 19; size: .; J: TRBJ2-4; DNA: TGTGCCAGTAGTATGGCGGATCTAGCGGGGGAACTAGCCAAAAACATTCAGTACTTC; CDR3: CASSMADLAGELAKNIQYF
D: .; V: TRBV6-5; length: 15; size: .; J: TRBJ1-2; DNA: TGTGCCAGCAGTTACTCGATTGGCGGGGTCTATGGCTACACCTTC; CDR3: CASSYSIGGVYGYTF
D: TRBD1; V: TRBV27; length: 15; size: once; J: TRBJ1-2; DNA: TGTGCCAGCAGTTCGCGTTCCACAGGGGGCTGGGGCTACACCTTC; CDR3: CASSSRSTGGWGYTF
D: .; V: TRBV3-1/TRBV3-2; length: 11; size: .; J: TRBJ2-7; DNA: TGTGCCAGCAGCCACGCCTACGAGCAGTACTTC; CDR3: CASSHAYEQYF
D: .; V: TRBV7-9; length: 15; size: .; J: TRBJ1-1; DNA: TGTGCCAGCAGCTTAGACCAAGGGGGAGCCACTGAAGCTTTCTTT; CDR3: CASSLDQGGATEAFF
D: .; V: TRBV27; length: 16; size: few; J: TRBJ1-3; DNA: TGTGCCAGCAGTCCCTCACAGGGTGAGGCTGGAAACACCATATATTTT; CDR3: CASSPSQGEAGNTIYF
D: .; V: TRBV2; length: 14; size: .; J: TRBJ1-2; DNA: TGTGCCAGCAGTGAATCTCCGGGAATCTATGGCTACACCTTC; CDR3: CASSESPGIYGYTF
D: TRBD2; V: TRBV5-8; length: 18; size: .; J: TRBJ2-1; DNA: TGTGCCAGCAGCTGGGCCCGCTTAGCGGGGGGGCCCTACAATGAGCAGTTCTTC; CDR3: CASSWARLAGGPYNEQFF